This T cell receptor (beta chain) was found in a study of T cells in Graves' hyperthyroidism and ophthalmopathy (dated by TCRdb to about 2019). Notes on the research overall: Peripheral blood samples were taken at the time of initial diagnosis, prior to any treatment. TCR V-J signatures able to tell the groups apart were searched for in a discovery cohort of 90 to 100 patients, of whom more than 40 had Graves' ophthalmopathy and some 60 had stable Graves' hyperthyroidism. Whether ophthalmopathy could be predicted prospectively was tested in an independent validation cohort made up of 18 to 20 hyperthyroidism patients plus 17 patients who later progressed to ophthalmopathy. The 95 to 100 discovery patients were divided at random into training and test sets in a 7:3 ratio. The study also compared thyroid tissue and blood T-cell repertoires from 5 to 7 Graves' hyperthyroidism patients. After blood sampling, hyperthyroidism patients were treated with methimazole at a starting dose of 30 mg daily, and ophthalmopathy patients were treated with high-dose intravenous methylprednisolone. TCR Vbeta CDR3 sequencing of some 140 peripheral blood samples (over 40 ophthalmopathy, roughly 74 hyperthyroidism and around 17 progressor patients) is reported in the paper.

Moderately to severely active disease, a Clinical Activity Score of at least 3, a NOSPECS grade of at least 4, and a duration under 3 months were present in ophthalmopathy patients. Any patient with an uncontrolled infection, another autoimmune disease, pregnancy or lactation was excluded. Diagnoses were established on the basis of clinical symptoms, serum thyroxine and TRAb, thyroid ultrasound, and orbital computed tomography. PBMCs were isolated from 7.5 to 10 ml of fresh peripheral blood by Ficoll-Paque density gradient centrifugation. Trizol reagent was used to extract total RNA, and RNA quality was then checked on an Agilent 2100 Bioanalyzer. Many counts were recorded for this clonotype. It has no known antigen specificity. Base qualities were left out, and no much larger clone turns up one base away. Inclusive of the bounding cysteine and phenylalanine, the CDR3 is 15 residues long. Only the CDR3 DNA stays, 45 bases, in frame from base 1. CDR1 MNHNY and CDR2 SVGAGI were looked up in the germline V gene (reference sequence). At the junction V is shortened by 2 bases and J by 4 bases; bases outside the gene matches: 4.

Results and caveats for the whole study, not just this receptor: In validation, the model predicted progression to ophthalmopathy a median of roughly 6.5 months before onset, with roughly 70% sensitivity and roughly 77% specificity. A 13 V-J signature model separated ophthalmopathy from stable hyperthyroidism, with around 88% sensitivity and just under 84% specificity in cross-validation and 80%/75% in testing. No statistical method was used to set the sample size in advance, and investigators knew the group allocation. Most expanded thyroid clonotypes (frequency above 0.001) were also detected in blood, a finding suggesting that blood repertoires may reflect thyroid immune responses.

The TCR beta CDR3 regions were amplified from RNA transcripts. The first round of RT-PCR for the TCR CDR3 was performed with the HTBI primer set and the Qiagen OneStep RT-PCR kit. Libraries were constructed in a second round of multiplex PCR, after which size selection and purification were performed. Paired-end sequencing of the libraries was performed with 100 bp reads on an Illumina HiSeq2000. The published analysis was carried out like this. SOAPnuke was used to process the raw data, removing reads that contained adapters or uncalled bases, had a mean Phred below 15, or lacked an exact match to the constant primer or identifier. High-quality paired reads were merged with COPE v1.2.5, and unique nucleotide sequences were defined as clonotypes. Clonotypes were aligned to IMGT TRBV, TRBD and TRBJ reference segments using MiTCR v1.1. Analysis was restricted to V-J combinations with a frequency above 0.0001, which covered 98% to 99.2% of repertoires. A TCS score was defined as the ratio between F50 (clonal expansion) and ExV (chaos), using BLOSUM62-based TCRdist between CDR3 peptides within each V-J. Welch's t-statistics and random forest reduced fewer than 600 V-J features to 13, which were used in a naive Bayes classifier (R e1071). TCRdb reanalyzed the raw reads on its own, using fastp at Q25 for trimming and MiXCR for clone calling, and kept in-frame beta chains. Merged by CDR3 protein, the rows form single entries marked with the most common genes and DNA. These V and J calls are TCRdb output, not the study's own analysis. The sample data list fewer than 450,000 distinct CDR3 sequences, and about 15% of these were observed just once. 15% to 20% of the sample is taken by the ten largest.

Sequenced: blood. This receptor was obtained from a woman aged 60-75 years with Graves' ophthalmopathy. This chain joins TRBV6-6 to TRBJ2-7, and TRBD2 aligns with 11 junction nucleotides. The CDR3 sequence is CASSYASGGRYEQYF. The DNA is TGTGCCAGCAGTTACGCTAGCGGGGGGAGGTACGAGCAGTACTTC.